This is a list of T cell receptor beta chains from one sample in a study of blood T cell repertoires in COVID-19. The assay was immunoSEQ multiplex PCR, and TCRdb's table has in-frame clones only and misses some. In the table there are fewer than 250,000 clones, roughly 86% of which are singletons. Sequencing used peripheral blood. These receptors were collected from a woman of 80 years or more with COVID-19, enrolled during active disease. Both conserved end residues are part of each CDR3. Fields, in order: V gene, clone size, J gene, D gene, CDR3 protein, CDR3 DNA. A D gene is named only where the DNA matches it firmly. Rows give clone size only sometimes, using once, few, many, or a class for an expanded clone.

>TRBV7-9|.|TRBJ2-1|TRBD1
CASSLTGEVGEQFF
TGTGCCAGCAGCTTAACAGGGGAAGTCGGTGAGCAGTTCTTC
>TRBV18|.|TRBJ2-2|.
CASSQQENTGELFF
TGTGCCAGCTCACAGCAGGAAAACACCGGGGAGCTGTTTTTT
>TRBV27|.|TRBJ2-1|TRBD2
CASSLSSGGPYNEQFF
TGTGCCAGCAGTTTATCGTCGGGGGGGCCATACAATGAGCAGTTCTTC
>TRBV30|.|TRBJ1-1|TRBD1
CAWTLRDRGRTEAFF
TGTGCCTGGACCCTCCGGGACAGGGGGCGGACTGAAGCTTTCTTT
>TRBV12-3/TRBV12-4|.|TRBJ1-2|TRBD1
CASSGTGLYGYTF
TGTGCCAGCAGTGGGACAGGACTCTATGGCTACACCTTC
>TRBV14|.|TRBJ2-3|.
CASSLLDGRETDTQYF
TGTGCCAGCAGCCTCTTAGATGGCAGGGAAACAGATACGCAGTATTTT
>TRBV28|once|TRBJ1-1|.
CASSFERIRGTEAFF
TGTGCCAGCAGTTTCGAACGGATTCGGGGTACTGAAGCTTTCTTT
>TRBV15|once|TRBJ1-1|.
CATSREGLNTEAFF
TGTGCCACCAGCAGAGAGGGGCTGAACACTGAAGCTTTCTTT
>TRBV27|.|TRBJ1-4|.
CASSLRGTNEKLFF
TGTGCCAGCAGTTTAAGGGGGACTAATGAAAAACTGTTTTTT
>TRBV9|.|TRBJ2-2|.
CASSVGLGGTANTGELFF
TGTGCCAGCAGCGTAGGACTAGGAGGGACAGCGAACACCGGGGAGCTGTTTTTT
>TRBV3-1/TRBV3-2|.|TRBJ2-5|TRBD2
CASSPPPDSGREETQYF
TGTGCCAGCAGCCCCCCCCCGGATAGCGGGAGGGAAGAGACCCAGTACTTC
>TRBV19|.|TRBJ1-5|TRBD1
CASSIVTGGNQPQHF
TGTGCCAGTAGTATAGTGACAGGGGGCAATCAGCCCCAGCATTTT
>TRBV4-1|.|TRBJ2-5|.
CASSQGHNSVETQYF
TGCGCCAGCAGCCAGGGACACAACTCGGTGGAAACCCAGTACTTC
>TRBV2|once|TRBJ2-3|.
CASGRRSPSADTQYF
TGTGCCAGCGGCAGACGAAGTCCTAGCGCAGATACGCAGTATTTT
>TRBV4-1|.|TRBJ1-5|.
CASSLGGVNQPQHF
TGCGCCAGCAGCCTAGGGGGAGTTAATCAGCCCCAGCATTTT
>TRBV3-1/TRBV3-2|.|TRBJ1-1|TRBD1
CASSQDMQGGTEAFF
TGTGCCAGCAGCCAAGATATGCAGGGGGGCACTGAAGCTTTCTTT
>TRBV6-6|.|TRBJ1-2|.
CASRDTGKSGYTF
TGTGCCAGCAGGGATACAGGGAAATCTGGCTACACCTTC
>TRBV7-9|once|TRBJ1-4|TRBD1
CASSLPGTDNEKLFF
TGTGCCAGCAGCTTACCCGGGACAGATAATGAAAAACTGTTTTTT
>TRBV7-8|.|TRBJ2-5|.
CASSRTAEETQYF
TGTGCCAGCAGCCGTACAGCAGAAGAGACCCAGTACTTC
>TRBV5-1|.|TRBJ1-2|.
CASSDDSAGYTF
TGCGCCAGCAGTGATGACAGCGCTGGCTACACCTTC
>TRBV7-2|.|TRBJ2-2|TRBD1
CASSLGDRNTGELFF
TGTGCCAGCAGCTTAGGGGACAGAAACACCGGGGAGCTGTTTTTT
>TRBV19|.|TRBJ1-4|TRBD1
CASRRGQVATNEKLFF
TGTGCCAGTAGGAGGGGGCAGGTTGCAACTAATGAAAAACTGTTTTTT